This TCR beta chain was profiled in a study of cytomegalovirus exposure and HLA in healthy donors. Germline assignment: CDR1 LGHNA and CDR2 YSLEER. V gave up 1 base and J gave up 5 bases, with 10 bases separating them. The CDR3 is 14 amino acids. Here immunoSEQ multiplex PCR was the method, and the copy in TCRdb shows in-frame clones only, minus some. The repertoire consists of almost 75,000 clones, with roughly 80% occurring once and the leading ten covering under 3.5%. The clonotype originates from a man aged 30-40 years in good health and CMV-seronegative. Specimen: PBMCs. The chain uses TRBV4-3 and TRBJ2-3; D may be TRBD1 (5 bases). This CDR3 reads CASSQAVRGDTQYF. CDR3 coding DNA: TGCGCCAGCAGCCAAGCAGTTAGGGGAGATACGCAGTATTTT.